The sequence of this TCR beta chain was determined in a study of T-cell memory formation after mild COVID-19. Study-wide background: TCR clusters mostly belonged to single donors.

Broader study findings: Confirmation of SARS-CoV-2 specificity was lacking for second-wave clones peaking day 37.

Researchers used 5'RACE with constant-segment primers to make TCR alpha and TCR beta cDNA libraries that carry sample barcodes and UMIs. Each CDR3 protein is one row after TCRdb ran MiXCR on the 5' RACE reads. This sample yields 200,000 to 250,000 distinct CDR3 sequences, of which over 15% are seen a single time; around 2.2% belongs to the top ten. Trimming took off 1 base at V and 5 bases at J, with 17 bases between the two ends. The CDR3 sequence is 16 residues long. Per germline, CDR1 KGHSH and CDR2 LQKENI. With respect to this clonotype: Its antigen is unknown.

V gene TRBV18 combines with J gene TRBJ1-1, with D perhaps matching TRBD1 (5 bases). The sample consisted of PBMCs or a T cell subset sorted from them (not recorded which). The TCR was taken from an adult woman who had mild COVID-19 (a few samples of this study predate the infection). Cell type and time point are not known. For the CDR3, the DNA is TGTGCCAGCTCACCACGGCAGGGAGGGAAAAAAACTGAAGCTTTCTTT. Protein: CASSPRQGGKKTEAFF. The variable domain in full, with the rest retrieved from reference TRBV18 and TRBJ1-1, is NAGVMQNPRHLVRRRGQEARLRCSPMKGHSHVYWYRQLPEEGLKFMVYLQKENIIDESGMPKERFSAEFPKEGPSILRIQQVVRGDSAAYFCASSPRQGGKKTEAFFGQGTRLTVV.